This T cell receptor beta chain was recovered during a study of neurological immune-mediated disorders. Study-level results: Expanded clones shared no CDR3 amino acid sequences across subjects, suggesting private repertoires in all groups.

Germline CDR1 SQVTM, CDR2 ANQGSEA. CDR3 length: 13 residues. With V trimmed by 4 bases and J by 4 bases, 2 bases remained unmatched. This clonotype came up many times. Its antigen remains unknown. In TCRdb, the 5' RACE reads were re-called with MiXCR into one record per CDR3 protein. The repertoire holds some 27,000 distinct CDR3 sequences, with 6.6% as singletons. The sample comprised PBMCs. The sequence derives from a woman between 50 and 59 years old in good health. The chain has TRBV29-1 and TRBJ2-1; 9 nucleotides match TRBD2. In nucleotides, the CDR3 is TGCAGCGTTGGGCTAGCGGGGTACAATGAGCAGTTCTTC. It specifies CSVGLAGYNEQFF.